A single sample is the source of the 21 T cell receptor beta chains below, sequenced in a study of blood T cells in healthy people across ages. A second 7 to 11 cycle PCR used barcoded and J-beta primers. TCRdb redid the calling of the 5' RACE reads with MiXCR, one entry per CDR3 protein. The sample carries about 800,000 distinct CDR3 sequences, around 25% recorded once. These data were also reused for a study on T cells of mothers and their children.

The sequenced material came from blood. The receptors derive from a boy younger than 18 in good health.

A few counts support this clonotype. The chain joins TRBV7-9 to TRBJ2-3; 10 nucleotides agree with TRBD2. Germline CDR1 and CDR2: SEHNR and FQNEAQ (reference sequence). The junction had 3 bases not matched to a gene; V was cut back by 5 bases and J by 1 base. This CDR3 region has 15 residues. As DNA, the CDR3 is TGTGCCAGCAGCCCCCTAGCGGGGGGCACAGATACGCAGTATTTT. As protein: CASSPLAGGTDTQYF.

The chain links TRBV7-9 to TRBJ2-5, with D unresolved. The germline gives CDR1 SEHNR, CDR2 FQNEAQ (reference sequence). V gave up 3 bases and J gave up 0 bases, with 14 bases separating them. There are 16 residues in the CDR3. For the CDR3, the DNA is TGTGCCAGCAGCTTTGAACAGACACGGTACCAAGAGACCCAGTACTTC. It yields the protein CASSFEQTRYQETQYF.

This clonotype was seen repeatedly, ten times or more. The chain is built from TRBV7-2 and TRBJ2-5, with 11 bases matching TRBD2. Per the germline V gene, CDR1 is SGHTA and CDR2 is FQGNSA. The CDR3 has 16 residues. The V gene end was trimmed by 2 bases and the J gene end by 1 base; junction bases not matched to a gene: 3. The CDR3 bases are TGTGCCAGCAGCTTAACTAGCGGGGGCCCCCAAGAGACCCAGTACTTC. As protein: CASSLTSGGPQETQYF.

This clonotype has just a few counts. The chain combines TRBV12-3 or TRBV12-4 with TRBJ2-1; D gene ambiguous. CDR3 length: 13 amino acids. Trimming left V 2 bases short and J 9 bases short, with 11 bases between. The CDR3, as DNA: TGTGCCAGCAGTTTATTGGAAGCCGGTGAGCAGTTCTTC. Protein: CASSLLEAGEQFF.

V usage is TRBV2 and J usage is TRBJ1-4; D gene ambiguous. The CDR3 has 14 amino acids. Trimming left V 2 bases short and J 1 base short, with 5 bases between. Germline V gene lookup returns CDR1 SNHLY and CDR2 FYNNEI. DNA of the CDR3: TGTGCCAGCAGTGAATGGGGAACTAATGAAAAACTGTTTTTT. Amino acids: CASSEWGTNEKLFF.

V is TRBV6-5 and J is TRBJ2-2; 8 bases match TRBD1. Trimming at V came to 4 bases and at J to 6 bases, leaving 1 base not matched to a gene. The CDR3 runs 13 residues. The germline gives CDR1 MNHEY, CDR2 SVGAGI. CDR3 in amino acids: CASSSRGPGELFF. The DNA of the CDR3 is TGTGCCAGCAGTTCCAGGGGGCCCGGGGAGCTGTTTTTT.

The chain carries TRBV19 and TRBJ1-1, with 10 positions matching TRBD1. CDR1 is LNHDA, CDR2 SQIVND, per germline (reference sequence). Trimming removed 8 bases from V and 4 bases from J; junction bases left unmatched: 4. CDR3 length: 13 residues. The CDR3 protein is CASWDRGLTEAFF. The DNA for the CDR3 is TGTGCCAGTTGGGACAGGGGTCTCACTGAAGCTTTCTTT. Full variable domain (remainder filled in from reference TRBV19 and TRBJ1-1): DGGITQSPKYLFRKEGQNVTLSCEQNLNHDAMYWYRQDPGQGLRLIYYSQIVNDFQKGDIAEGYSVSREKKESFPLTVTSAQKNPTAFYLCASWDRGLTEAFFGQGTRLTVV.

The table lists this clonotype with a few counts. The chain combines TRBV7-2 with TRBJ1-6; perhaps TRBD1 as D (5 bases). The V end was cut by 6 bases, the J end by 5 bases, with 14 bases between. This CDR3 is 15 amino acids long. The germline V gene encodes CDR1 SGHTA and CDR2 FQGNSA. The CDR3 DNA is TGTGCCAGCAGTCGAAGGGACGGAGATAATTCACCCCTCCACTTT. This codes for CASSRRDGDNSPLHF.

In this sample, this clonotype turned up once. One junction end disagrees with the germline gene, perhaps due to a read error. The rearrangement uses TRBV29-1 and TRBJ2-1; 9 bases fit TRBD2. Germline CDR1 and CDR2: SQVTM and ANQGSEA. This CDR3 spans 17 amino acids. The CDR3 DNA follows: TGCAGCGTTGATGGACTAGCGCCAGTAGGCTCCTACAATGTGCAGTTCTTC. It codes for CSVDGLAPVGSYNVQFF.

The rearrangement joins TRBV20-1 to TRBJ2-3, with D uncertain. This CDR3 is 8 amino acids long. The germline V gene encodes CDR1 DFQATT and CDR2 SNEGSKA (reference sequence). CDR3 region: CSVRTQYF. CDR3 DNA: TGCAGCGTACGGACGCAGTATTTT.

This clonotype was counted between two and nine times. The chain links TRBV5-8 to TRBJ2-1, with D possibly being TRBD2 (5 bases). V lost 4 bases, J lost 3 bases, and 14 bases lay in between. This CDR3 has 15 amino acids. Looked up from germline, CDR1 is SGHTS and CDR2 is YDEGEE. The CDR3 reads CASSPGVADYNEQFF. CDR3 bases: TGTGCCAGCAGCCCCGGGGTGGCGGACTACAATGAGCAGTTCTTC.

This sequence joins TRBV6-5 and TRBJ2-2; 10 bases are shared with TRBD2. CDR3 length: 17 residues. Unmatched junction bases numbered 6, after V lost 0 bases and J lost 5 bases. Germline V gene data show CDR1 as MNHEY and CDR2 as SVGAGI. CDR3 nucleotide sequence: TGTGCCAGCAGTTACTCGGGACTAGCGAGTGGAACCGGGGAGCTGTTTTTT. Translating it yields CASSYSGLASGTGELFF.

This clonotype was recorded at least ten times. This rearrangement joins TRBV12-3 or TRBV12-4 to TRBJ2-7; 8 bases map to TRBD1. The CDR3 is 14 amino acids. V was clipped by 6 bases and J by 5 bases; unmatched bases: 9. CDR3 in amino acids: CASSLRGLSHEQYF. CDR3 DNA sequence: TGTGCCAGCAGCCTCAGGGGGCTAAGCCACGAGCAGTACTTC.

This clonotype was counted only a few times. At one boundary the junction diverges from the germline segment, which might be a read error. In nucleotides, the CDR3 is TGTGCTAGCAGCTTAGACGCGTACAATGAGCAGTTCTTC. This translates into CASSLDAYNEQFF. The chain employs TRBV7-7 and TRBJ2-1; D is unclear. CDR1 and CDR2 from the germline V gene are SSHAT and FNYEAQ (reference sequence). The CDR3 loop spans 13 amino acids.

There are a few counts of this clonotype. This chain connects TRBV20-1 to TRBJ2-1; 11 bases align to TRBD2. The length of the CDR3 is 15 residues. V was clipped by 5 bases and J by 3 bases; unmatched bases: 6. Germline V lookup: CDR1 DFQATT, CDR2 SNEGSKA (reference sequence). In DNA, the CDR3 is TGCAGTGCTCCTAGCGGGAGGTTTGGCTACAATGAGCAGTTCTTC. Its protein is CSAPSGRFGYNEQFF.

This clonotype has a handful of counts. The chain combines TRBV7-2 with TRBJ2-7, with TRBD2 matching 11 bases. CDR1 is SGHTA and CDR2 is FQGNSA in the germline V gene. This CDR3 region has 16 residues. With V trimmed by 5 bases and J by 5 bases, 11 bases remained unmatched. The CDR3 region is CASSPTWLAGGDEQYF. Here the CDR3 DNA reads TGTGCCAGCAGCCCTACTTGGCTAGCGGGGGGTGACGAGCAGTACTTC.

V usage is TRBV6-2 or TRBV6-3 and J usage is TRBJ2-7; D is perhaps TRBD1 or TRBD2 (5 bases each). From germline, CDR1 is MNHEY and CDR2 SVGEGT. This CDR3 is 16 amino acids long. The ends were cut back, 3 bases at V and 1 base at J, with 16 bases in the middle. CDR3 region: CASSYPLGRVSYEQYF. The CDR3 bases are TGTGCCAGCAGTTATCCATTGGGGCGGGTTTCCTACGAGCAGTACTTC.

This chain's CDR3 is CASSSDRGYGYTF. CDR3 coding DNA: TGTGCCAGCAGTTCGGACAGGGGCTATGGCTACACCTTC. The chain combines TRBV28 with TRBJ1-2; TRBD1 matches 9 bases. The CDR3 spans 13 residues. Germline V lookup: CDR1 MDHEN, CDR2 SYDVKM. The trim removed 4 bases at V and 4 bases at J, leaving 1 base unmatched.

This clonotype was detected only a few times. J is TRBJ1-1 and V is TRBV29-1; the D gene is possibly TRBD1 (5 bases). CDR1 is SQVTM, CDR2 ANQGSEA, per germline. This CDR3 spans 12 amino acids. The V and J ends lost 6 bases and 4 bases respectively, with 12 bases between them. CDR3 protein: CSVRARVTEAFF. Here the CDR3 DNA reads TGCAGCGTGCGGGCCAGGGTCACTGAAGCTTTCTTT.

The gene calls are TRBV12-3 or TRBV12-4 and TRBJ1-4, with D perhaps matching TRBD1 (5 bases). V was trimmed by 6 bases and J by 2 bases, leaving 10 bases between them. This CDR3 is built from 14 residues. CDR3 sequence reads: CASSPGMTNEKLFF. CDR3 nucleotide sequence: TGTGCCAGCAGCCCAGGGATGACTAATGAAAAACTGTTTTTT.

The chain has TRBV11-2 and TRBJ2-7; 10 bases are shared with TRBD2. There are 17 residues in the CDR3. The ends lost 5 bases at V and 0 bases at J; junction bases unmatched: 10. The germline V gene encodes CDR1 SGHAT and CDR2 FQNNGV. The CDR3 region is CASSILGTSGDSYEQYF. In DNA form, the CDR3 reads TGTGCCAGCAGCATACTCGGAACTAGCGGGGACTCCTACGAGCAGTACTTC.